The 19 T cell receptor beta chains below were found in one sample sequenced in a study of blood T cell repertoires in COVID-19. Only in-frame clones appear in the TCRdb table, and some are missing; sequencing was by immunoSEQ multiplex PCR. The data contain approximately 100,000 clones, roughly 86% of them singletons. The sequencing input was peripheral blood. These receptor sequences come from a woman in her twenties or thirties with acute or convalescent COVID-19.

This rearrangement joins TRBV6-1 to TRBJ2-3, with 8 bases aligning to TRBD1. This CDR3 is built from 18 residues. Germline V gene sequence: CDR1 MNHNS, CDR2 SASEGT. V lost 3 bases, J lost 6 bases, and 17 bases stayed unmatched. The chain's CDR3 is CASSDWGRGPFSSDTQYF. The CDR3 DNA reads TGTGCCAGCAGTGATTGGGGCAGGGGGCCTTTTTCTTCCGATACGCAGTATTTT.

The DNA of the CDR3 is TGTGCCAGCAGCCAAGATCAGTCGAACTATGGCTACACCTTC. Protein product: CASSQDQSNYGYTF. This chain uses TRBV4-2 with TRBJ1-2; D uncertain. With 0 bases removed from V and 2 bases from J, the gap between germline ends came to 7 bases. This CDR3 contains 14 residues. Germline CDR1 LGHNA, CDR2 YNFKEQ.

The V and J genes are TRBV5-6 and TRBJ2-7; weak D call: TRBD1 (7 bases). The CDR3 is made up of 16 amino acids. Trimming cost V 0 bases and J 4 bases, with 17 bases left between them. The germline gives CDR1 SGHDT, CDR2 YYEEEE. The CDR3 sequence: CASSLDGTAGRYEQYF. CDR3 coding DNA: TGTGCCAGCAGCTTGGACGGGACAGCTGGGAGGTACGAGCAGTACTTC.

CDR3 nucleotide sequence: TGCGCCAGCTCGCGGATGGATACGCAGTATTTT. Encoded protein: CASSRMDTQYF. The rearrangement joins TRBV4-1 to TRBJ2-3; no clear D. The CDR3 spans 11 residues. Germline CDR1 is MGHRA and CDR2 is YSYEKL. V was trimmed by 8 bases and J by 6 bases, leaving 9 bases between them.

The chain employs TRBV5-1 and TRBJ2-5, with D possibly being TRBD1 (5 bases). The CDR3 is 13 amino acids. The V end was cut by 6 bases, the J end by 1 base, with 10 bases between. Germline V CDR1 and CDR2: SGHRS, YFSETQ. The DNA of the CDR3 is TGCGCCAGCACCAGGGATCTCCAAGAGACCCAGTACTTC. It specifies CASTRDLQETQYF.

This chain's CDR3 is CASSGGQGSWGEQFF. The CDR3 region has the DNA TGTGCCAGCAGCGGAGGACAGGGAAGCTGGGGTGAGCAGTTCTTC. The chain is built from TRBV9 and TRBJ2-1, with TRBD1 identical over 8 bases. The CDR3 covers 15 residues. Germline CDR1 is SGDLS and CDR2 is YYNGEE. The V segment lost 3 bases and the J segment 9 bases; nucleotides outside the gene matches: 11.

Here the CDR3 DNA reads TGTGCCAGTAGTACACCCGGACAGGGGACTCAGCCCCAGCATTTT. This encodes CASSTPGQGTQPQHF. The V and J genes are TRBV19 and TRBJ1-5, with 9 bases that match TRBD1. CDR1 is LNHDA and CDR2 is SQIVND in the germline V gene (reference sequence). The junction had 7 bases not matched to a gene; V was cut back by 4 bases and J by 6 bases. The CDR3 extends over 15 amino acids.

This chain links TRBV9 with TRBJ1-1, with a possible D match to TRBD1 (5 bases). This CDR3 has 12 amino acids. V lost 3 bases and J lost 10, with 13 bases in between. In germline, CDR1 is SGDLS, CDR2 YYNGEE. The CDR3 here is CASSAGGNGAFF. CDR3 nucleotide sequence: TGTGCCAGCAGCGCGGGGGGGAACGGAGCTTTCTTT.

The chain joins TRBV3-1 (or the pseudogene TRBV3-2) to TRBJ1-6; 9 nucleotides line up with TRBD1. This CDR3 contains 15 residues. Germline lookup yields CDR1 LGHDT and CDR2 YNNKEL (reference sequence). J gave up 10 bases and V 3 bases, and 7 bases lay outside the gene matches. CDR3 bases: TGTGCCAGCAGCCAGACCTGGACAGGGGTGTCACCCCTCCACTTT. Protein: CASSQTWTGVSPLHF.

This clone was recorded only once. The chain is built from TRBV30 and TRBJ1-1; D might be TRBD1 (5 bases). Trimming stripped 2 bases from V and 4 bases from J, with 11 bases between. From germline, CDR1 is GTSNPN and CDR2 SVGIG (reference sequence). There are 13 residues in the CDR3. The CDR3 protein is CAWSFMGGTEAFF. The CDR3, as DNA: TGTGCCTGGAGTTTTATGGGGGGCACTGAAGCTTTCTTT.

The CDR3 DNA reads TGTGCCTATCGCCTCAGTGGCACCATATATTTT. It codes for CAYRLSGTIYF. V and J are TRBV30 and TRBJ1-3; no clear D gene. Trimming removed 7 bases from V and 9 bases from J, with 13 bases in between. In germline, CDR1 is GTSNPN, CDR2 SVGIG (reference sequence). This CDR3 region has 11 residues. The full variable domain, with the rest looked up from reference TRBV30 and TRBJ1-3, is SQTIHQWPATLVQPVGSPLSLECTVEGTSNPNLYWYRQAAGRGLQLLFYSVGIGQISSEVPQNLSASRPQDRQFILSSKKLLLSDSGFYLCAYRLSGTIYFGEGSWLTVV.

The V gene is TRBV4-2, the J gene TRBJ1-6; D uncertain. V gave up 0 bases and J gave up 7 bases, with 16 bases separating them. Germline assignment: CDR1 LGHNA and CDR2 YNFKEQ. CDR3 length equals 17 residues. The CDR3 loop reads CASSQDQSGITNSPLHF. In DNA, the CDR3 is TGTGCCAGCAGCCAAGATCAAAGCGGGATAACAAATTCACCCCTCCACTTT.

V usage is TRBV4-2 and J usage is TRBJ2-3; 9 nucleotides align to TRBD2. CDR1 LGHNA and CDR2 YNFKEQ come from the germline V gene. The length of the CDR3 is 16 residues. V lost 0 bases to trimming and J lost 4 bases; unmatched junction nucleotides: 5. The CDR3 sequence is CASSQDGRGGPDTQYF. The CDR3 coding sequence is TGTGCCAGCAGCCAAGACGGGCGGGGGGGCCCAGATACGCAGTATTTT.

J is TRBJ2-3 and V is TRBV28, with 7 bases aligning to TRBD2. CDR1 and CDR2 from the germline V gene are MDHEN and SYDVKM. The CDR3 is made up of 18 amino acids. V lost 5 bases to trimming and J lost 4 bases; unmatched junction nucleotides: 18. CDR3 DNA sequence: TGTGCCAGCAGTCCCTTGGGCCTTCTGGGGGGGGGTGCAGATACGCAGTATTTT. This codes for CASSPLGLLGGGADTQYF.

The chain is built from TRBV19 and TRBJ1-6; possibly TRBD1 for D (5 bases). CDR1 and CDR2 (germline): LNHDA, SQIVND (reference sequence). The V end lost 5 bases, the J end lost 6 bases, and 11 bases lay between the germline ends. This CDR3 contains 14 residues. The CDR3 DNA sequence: TGTGCCAGTAGTCGGACACATCCTAATTCACCCCTCCACTTT. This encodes CASSRTHPNSPLHF.

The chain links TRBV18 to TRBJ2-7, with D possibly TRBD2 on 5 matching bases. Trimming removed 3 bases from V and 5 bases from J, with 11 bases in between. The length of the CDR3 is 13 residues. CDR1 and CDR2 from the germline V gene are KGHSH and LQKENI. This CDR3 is CASSPNKRDEQYF. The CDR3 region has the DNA TGTGCCAGCTCACCTAATAAGAGGGACGAGCAGTACTTC. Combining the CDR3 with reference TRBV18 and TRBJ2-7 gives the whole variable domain NAGVMQNPRHLVRRRGQEARLRCSPMKGHSHVYWYRQLPEEGLKFMVYLQKENIIDESGMPKERFSAEFPKEGPSILRIQQVVRGDSAAYFCASSPNKRDEQYFGPGTRLTVT.

Here the CDR3 DNA reads TGTGCCAGCAGTGAAACTGGGAGTCCCTATCAGCCCCAGCATTTT. The encoded protein is CASSETGSPYQPQHF. The genes are TRBV6-1 and TRBJ1-5, with D hard to call. V was pared by 2 bases and J by 5 bases, with 13 bases between. CDR3 size: 15 residues. Per the germline V gene, CDR1 is MNHNS and CDR2 is SASEGT.

The CDR3 nucleotides are TGTGCCACCAGCGGACTAGCGGGAGTCAATGAGCAGTTCTTC. Encoded protein: CATSGLAGVNEQFF. The rearrangement joins TRBV24-1 to TRBJ2-1, with 13 bases fitting TRBD2. V lost 7 bases and J lost 6; bases outside the gene matches: 2. Germline V gene sequence: CDR1 KGHDR, CDR2 SFDVKD. CDR3 size: 14 residues.

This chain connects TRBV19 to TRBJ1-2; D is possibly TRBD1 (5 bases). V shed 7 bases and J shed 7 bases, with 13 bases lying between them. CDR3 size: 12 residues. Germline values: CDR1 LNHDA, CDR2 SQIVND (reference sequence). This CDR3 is CASIGAAGGYTF. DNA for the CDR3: TGTGCCAGTATAGGGGCCGCCGGTGGCTACACCTTC. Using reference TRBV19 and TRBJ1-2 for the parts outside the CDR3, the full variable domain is DGGITQSPKYLFRKEGQNVTLSCEQNLNHDAMYWYRQDPGQGLRLIYYSQIVNDFQKGDIAEGYSVSREKKESFPLTVTSAQKNPTAFYLCASIGAAGGYTFGSGTRLTVV.